These 18 T cell receptor beta chains share one sample of origin, sequenced in a study of shared clonotypes between healthy human individuals. Naive CD8 cells lacked CD45RO, underwent positive selection for CCR7 and left out terminally differentiated effector memory CD45RA+ cells. Clones were sequenced by immunoSEQ multiplex PCR, and TCRdb holds only the in-frame ones, with some missing. The sample holds about 2.2 million clones, 85% to 95% seen once. Source material: naive CD8+ T cells from PBMCs. The receptor source for this set is a man aged 18 to 29 in good health. Some clones in this sample may be carry-over from other donors' samples.

The J gene is TRBJ2-1, the V gene TRBV5-1; 7 bases are a match to TRBD1. This CDR3 spans 14 amino acids. Trimming cost V 3 bases and J 8 bases; bases outside gene matches: 8. Germline lookup yields CDR1 SGHRS and CDR2 YFSETQ. The CDR3 reads CASSYTGVGYEQFF. CDR3 nucleotides: TGCGCCAGCAGCTATACAGGGGTGGGCTATGAGCAGTTCTTC.

In this sample, this clone turned up once. This sequence joins TRBV9 and TRBJ1-2; TRBD1 aligns across 10 bases. Germline assignment: CDR1 SGDLS and CDR2 YYNGEE. V was clipped by 4 bases and J by 4 bases; unmatched bases: 10. The CDR3 is made up of 16 amino acids. CDR3 coding DNA: TGTGCCAGCAGCAAAGCGGGACAGGGGAGATCCTATGGCTACACCTTC. Translation: CASSKAGQGRSYGYTF. Full variable domain (outside the CDR3, taken from reference TRBV9 and TRBJ1-2): DSGVTQTPKHLITATGQRVTLRCSPRSGDLSVYWYQQSLDQGLQFLIQYYNGEERAKGNILERFSAQQFPDLHSELNLSSLELGDSALYFCASSKAGQGRSYGYTFGSGTRLTVV.

This CDR3 is CASSLFSVAGGVMNTEAFF. The CDR3 bases are TGTGCCAGCAGTTTATTTTCTGTCGCCGGGGGGGTCATGAACACTGAAGCTTTCTTT. The genes are TRBV28 and TRBJ1-1; maybe TRBD1 (5 bases). This CDR3 comprises 19 residues. The germline CDR1 and CDR2 sequences are MDHEN and SYDVKM. V dropped 1 base and J dropped 0 bases, with 21 bases sitting between them.

This rearrangement joins TRBV11-2 to TRBJ1-3; the D gene is possibly TRBD1 (5 bases). V was pared by 0 bases and J by 3 bases, with 15 bases between. The CDR3 consists of 17 residues. Per germline, CDR1 SGHAT and CDR2 FQNNGV. The CDR3 sequence is CASSLDLGRGGGNTIYF. In nucleotides, the CDR3 is TGTGCCAGCAGCTTAGATCTGGGTAGGGGCGGTGGAAACACCATATATTTT.

The J gene is TRBJ2-3, the V gene TRBV28; D gene uncertain. The V gene's germline CDR1 is MDHEN and CDR2 SYDVKM. The CDR3 spans 14 residues. V was pared by 9 bases and J by 2 bases, with 15 bases between. The CDR3 here is CASPGRPFTDTQYF. For the CDR3, the DNA is TGTGCCAGTCCTGGGCGGCCGTTCACAGATACGCAGTATTTT.

This clone showed up just once. The chain joins TRBV6-5 to TRBJ2-5, with 7 bases identical to TRBD1. This CDR3 is 14 amino acids long. CDR1 is MNHEY and CDR2 is SVGAGI in the germline V gene. J was trimmed by 4 bases and V by 5 bases; bases with no gene match: 7. The DNA of the CDR3 is TGTGCCAGCAGTAACAGGGACAGAGTAGAGACCCAGTACTTC. As protein: CASSNRDRVETQYF.

The CDR3 spells CASSPDGTSGNTIYF. DNA of the CDR3: TGTGCCAGCAGCCCCGACGGGACATCCGGAAACACCATATATTTT. V is TRBV7-9 and J is TRBJ1-3, with a weak D call TRBD1 (6 bases). The CDR3 spans 15 residues. Trimming cost V 5 bases and J 4 bases, with 15 bases left between them. The V gene's germline CDR1 is SEHNR and CDR2 FQNEAQ (reference sequence). Complete variable domain (other parts from reference TRBV7-9 and TRBJ1-3): DTGVSQNPRHKITKRGQNVTFRCDPISEHNRLYWYRQTLGQGPEFLTYFQNEAQLEKSRLLSDRFSAERPKGSFSTLEIQRTEQGDSAMYLCASSPDGTSGNTIYFGEGSWLTVV.

This chain uses TRBV30 with TRBJ1-2, with D uncertain. The CDR3 consists of 11 residues. The germline V gene encodes CDR1 GTSNPN and CDR2 SVGIG (reference sequence). V lost 1 base, J lost 6 bases, and 6 bases lay in between. The CDR3 nucleotides read TGTGCCTGGAGTGCCCTTAATGGCTACACCTTC. Translating gives CAWSALNGYTF.

This chain uses TRBV4-2 with TRBJ2-3; 8 nucleotides line up with TRBD2. The CDR3 extends over 18 amino acids. Germline CDR1 reads LGHNA; CDR2 reads YNFKEQ. V shed 0 bases, J shed 2 bases, and the junction held 10 bases outside the gene matches. CDR3 amino acids: CASSQESSGAGVTDTQYF. The CDR3 DNA reads TGTGCCAGCAGCCAAGAATCCTCCGGAGCGGGGGTCACAGATACGCAGTATTTT.

This clone has a handful of counts. The rearrangement joins TRBV6-1 to TRBJ2-2, with D hard to call. The CDR3 is made up of 13 amino acids. The V gene lost 10 bases and the J gene lost 1 base, with 10 bases spanning the gap. Germline V gene lookup returns CDR1 MNHNS and CDR2 SASEGT. This CDR3 reads CAMGFGNTGELFF. The CDR3 DNA reads as TGTGCCATGGGGTTTGGGAACACCGGGGAGCTGTTTTTT.

The chain combines TRBV6-1 with TRBJ2-1, with TRBD2 matching 11 bases. This CDR3 contains 10 residues. Germline lookup yields CDR1 MNHNS and CDR2 SASEGT. Unmatched junction bases numbered 4, after V lost 9 bases and J lost 15 bases. The CDR3 DNA reads as TGTGCCAGGACTAGCGGGACGCGGTTCTTC. It encodes CARTSGTRFF.

Comments on this clone: Other DNA sequences from this sample encode an identical CDR3 as well. The genes are TRBV9 and TRBJ2-5; D gene ambiguous. The germline V gene has CDR1 SGDLS and CDR2 YYNGEE. Trimming stripped 0 bases from V and 2 bases from J, with 8 bases between. CDR3 length: 14 residues. The CDR3, as DNA: TGTGCCAGCAGCGTAGGAGCGAGGCAAGAGACCCAGTACTTC. Its translation: CASSVGARQETQYF.

V is TRBV29-1 and J is TRBJ2-5; perhaps D is TRBD1 or TRBD2 (5 bases each). This CDR3 is built from 15 residues. Trimming removed 3 bases from V and 4 bases from J, with 18 bases in between. Looked up from germline, CDR1 is SQVTM and CDR2 is ANQGSEA. CDR3 protein: CSVESGGTRGETQYF. The CDR3 DNA reads TGCAGCGTTGAGTCGGGTGGGACGAGAGGAGAGACCCAGTACTTC.

This rearrangement joins TRBV7-9 to TRBJ2-1, with 7 positions matching TRBD1. This CDR3 has 17 residues. Germline V gene sequence: CDR1 SEHNR, CDR2 FQNEAQ (reference sequence). After removal of 5 bases from V and 10 bases from J, the junction contained 20 bases not matched to a gene. CDR3: CASSALGSGTAVGEQFF. The CDR3 DNA sequence: TGTGCCAGCAGCGCCCTAGGATCAGGGACAGCAGTGGGGGAGCAGTTCTTC.

The V call is TRBV18, the J call TRBJ1-2; D is perhaps TRBD1 (5 bases). This CDR3 is built from 15 residues. The V end was cut by 3 bases, the J end by 7 bases, with 18 bases between. Germline CDR1 KGHSH, CDR2 LQKENI. CDR3 bases: TGTGCCAGCTCACCCCCTCTCTGGGACCGTTCTGGCTACACCTTC. Translating gives CASSPPLWDRSGYTF.

V usage is TRBV18 and J usage is TRBJ2-1; D is undetermined. The CDR3 covers 12 residues. The germline V and J ends were trimmed by 3 bases and 8 bases, with 8 bases remaining between them. Germline CDR1 and CDR2: KGHSH and LQKENI. For the CDR3, the DNA is TGTGCCAGCTCACCGGCCACGGATGAGCAGTTCTTC. Protein: CASSPATDEQFF.

The genes are TRBV16 and TRBJ2-7; 8 bases align to TRBD1. Trimming cost V 0 bases and J 5 bases; bases outside gene matches: 9. The length of the CDR3 is 16 residues. Germline CDR1 and CDR2: KGHSY and FQNENV. CDR3 loop: CASSQSIPQGADEQYF. CDR3 nucleotides: TGTGCCAGCAGCCAATCTATCCCGCAGGGGGCTGACGAGCAGTACTTC.

The J gene is TRBJ2-2, the V gene TRBV12-5; D gene uncertain. This CDR3 region has 14 residues. The ends were cut back, 6 bases at V and 1 base at J, with 9 bases in the middle. CDR1 and CDR2 (germline): LGHNT, FRNRAP. CDR3 sequence: CASGIWMNTGELFF. In DNA form, the CDR3 reads TGTGCTAGTGGAATCTGGATGAACACCGGGGAGCTGTTTTTT.